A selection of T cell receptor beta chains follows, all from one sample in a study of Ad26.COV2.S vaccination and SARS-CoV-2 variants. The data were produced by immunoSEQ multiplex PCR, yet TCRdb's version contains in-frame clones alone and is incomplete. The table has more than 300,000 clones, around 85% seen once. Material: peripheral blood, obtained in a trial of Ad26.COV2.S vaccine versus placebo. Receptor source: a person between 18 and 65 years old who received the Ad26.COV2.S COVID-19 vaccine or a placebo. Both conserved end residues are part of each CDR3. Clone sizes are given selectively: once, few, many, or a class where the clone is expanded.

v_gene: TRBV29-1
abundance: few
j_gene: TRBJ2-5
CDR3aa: CSATTSGGTETQYF

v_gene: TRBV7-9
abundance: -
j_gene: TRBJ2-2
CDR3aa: CASSPQGTGVANTGELFF

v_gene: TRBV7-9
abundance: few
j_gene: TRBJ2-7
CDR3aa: CASSQTHSSDEQYF

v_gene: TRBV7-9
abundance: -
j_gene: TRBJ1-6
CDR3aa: CASSLVLESPLHF

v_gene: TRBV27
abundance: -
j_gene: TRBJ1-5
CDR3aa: CASGRFQPQHF

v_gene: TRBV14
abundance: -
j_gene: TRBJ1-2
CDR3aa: CASSQDLTSWGYTF

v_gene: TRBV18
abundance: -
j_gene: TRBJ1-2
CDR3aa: CASSPLLTGDNGYTF

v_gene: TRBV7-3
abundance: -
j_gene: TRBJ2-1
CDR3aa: CASSPAGGRYTNEQFF

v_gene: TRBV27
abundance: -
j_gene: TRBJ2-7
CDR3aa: CASSLSLTGSYEQYF

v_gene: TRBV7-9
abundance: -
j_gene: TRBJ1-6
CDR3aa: CASSEQGADSPLHF

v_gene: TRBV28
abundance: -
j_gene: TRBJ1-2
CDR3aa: CASSFRGAIGYTF

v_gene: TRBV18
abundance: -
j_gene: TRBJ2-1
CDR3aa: CASSSEGSIGYNEQFF

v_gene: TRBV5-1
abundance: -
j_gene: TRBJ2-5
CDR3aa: CASSRPDSPQETQYF

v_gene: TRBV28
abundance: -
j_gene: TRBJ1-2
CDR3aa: CASRTTGAAINYGYTF

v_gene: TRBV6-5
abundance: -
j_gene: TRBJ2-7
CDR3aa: CASSFVGREQYF

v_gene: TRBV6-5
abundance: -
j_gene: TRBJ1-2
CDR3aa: CASIGLYGYTF

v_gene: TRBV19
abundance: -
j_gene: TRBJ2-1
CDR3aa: CASRPTSRSSYNEQFF

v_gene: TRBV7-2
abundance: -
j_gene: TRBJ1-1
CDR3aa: CASTPGVANTEAFF

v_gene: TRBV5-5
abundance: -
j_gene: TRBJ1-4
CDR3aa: CASSLSGGQYEKLFF

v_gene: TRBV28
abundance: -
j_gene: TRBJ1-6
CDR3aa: CASSPPRGVYNSPLHF

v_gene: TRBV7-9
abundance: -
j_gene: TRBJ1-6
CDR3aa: CASSFSDSLNSPLHF

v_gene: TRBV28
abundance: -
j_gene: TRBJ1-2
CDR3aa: CASSRPGDANYGYTF

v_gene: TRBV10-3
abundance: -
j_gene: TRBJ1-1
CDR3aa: CATYVGGSNTEAFF

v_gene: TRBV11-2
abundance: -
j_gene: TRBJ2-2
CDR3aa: CASSSPTGALGGELFF

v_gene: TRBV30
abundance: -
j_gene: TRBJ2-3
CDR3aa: CAWTETGGDTQYF

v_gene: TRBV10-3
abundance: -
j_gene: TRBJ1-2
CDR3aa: CAISDGGLDYGYTF

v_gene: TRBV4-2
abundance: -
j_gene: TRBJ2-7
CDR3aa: CASSQGGGGGYTYEQYF

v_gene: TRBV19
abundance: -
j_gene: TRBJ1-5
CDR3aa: CASIGRAGGNQPQHF

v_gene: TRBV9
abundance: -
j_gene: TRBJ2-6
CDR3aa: CASSARTGSSGANVLTF

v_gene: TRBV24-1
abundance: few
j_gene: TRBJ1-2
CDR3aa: CATSDLAGFYYTF

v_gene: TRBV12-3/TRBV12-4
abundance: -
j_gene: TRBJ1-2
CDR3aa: CASSNSIHYGYTF

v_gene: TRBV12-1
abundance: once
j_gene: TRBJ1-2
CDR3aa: CASRDEQGDGYTF

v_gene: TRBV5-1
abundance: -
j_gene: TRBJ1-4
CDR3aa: CASSLGQGPSSGEKLFF

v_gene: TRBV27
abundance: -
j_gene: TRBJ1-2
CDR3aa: CASVGNGALGYGYTF

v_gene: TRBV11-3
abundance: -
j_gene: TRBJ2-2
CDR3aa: CASSLGTVNTGELFF

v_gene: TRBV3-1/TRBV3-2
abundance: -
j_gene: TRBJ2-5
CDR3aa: CASSQRIQETQYF

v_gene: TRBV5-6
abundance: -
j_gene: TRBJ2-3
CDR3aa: CASSPPSGGLDTQYF

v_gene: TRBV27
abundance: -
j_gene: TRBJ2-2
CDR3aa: CASSFIRGSGELFF

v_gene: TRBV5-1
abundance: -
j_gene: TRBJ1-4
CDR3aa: CASSLGQGDEKLFF

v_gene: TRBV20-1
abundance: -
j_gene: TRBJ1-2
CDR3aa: CSASGRAPGYTF

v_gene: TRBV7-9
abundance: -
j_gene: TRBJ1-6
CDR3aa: CASSLGPVFNSPLHF

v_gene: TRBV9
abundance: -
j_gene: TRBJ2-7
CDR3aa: CASSASLEDEQYF

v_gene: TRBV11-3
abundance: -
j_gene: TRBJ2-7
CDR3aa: CASSLADSSYEQYF

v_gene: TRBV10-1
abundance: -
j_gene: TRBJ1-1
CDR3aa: CASSAWGAMNTEAFF

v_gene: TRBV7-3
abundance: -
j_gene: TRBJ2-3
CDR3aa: CASSPNPDTQYF

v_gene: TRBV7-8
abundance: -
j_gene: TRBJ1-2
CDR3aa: CASSSPWGYGYTF

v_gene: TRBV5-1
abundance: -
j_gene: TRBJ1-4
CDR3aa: CASSLGTLEKLFF

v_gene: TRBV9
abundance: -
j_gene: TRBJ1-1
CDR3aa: CASSVLRETEAFF

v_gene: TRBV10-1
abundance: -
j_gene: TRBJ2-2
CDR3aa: CASSESTGENTGELFF

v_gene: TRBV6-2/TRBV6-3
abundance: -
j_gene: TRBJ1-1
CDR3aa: CASSYQTANTEAFF

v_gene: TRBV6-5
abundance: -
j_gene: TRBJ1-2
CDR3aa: CASMMGVYGYTF

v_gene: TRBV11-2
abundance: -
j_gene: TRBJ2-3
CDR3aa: CASSLVGTSEVPPYF